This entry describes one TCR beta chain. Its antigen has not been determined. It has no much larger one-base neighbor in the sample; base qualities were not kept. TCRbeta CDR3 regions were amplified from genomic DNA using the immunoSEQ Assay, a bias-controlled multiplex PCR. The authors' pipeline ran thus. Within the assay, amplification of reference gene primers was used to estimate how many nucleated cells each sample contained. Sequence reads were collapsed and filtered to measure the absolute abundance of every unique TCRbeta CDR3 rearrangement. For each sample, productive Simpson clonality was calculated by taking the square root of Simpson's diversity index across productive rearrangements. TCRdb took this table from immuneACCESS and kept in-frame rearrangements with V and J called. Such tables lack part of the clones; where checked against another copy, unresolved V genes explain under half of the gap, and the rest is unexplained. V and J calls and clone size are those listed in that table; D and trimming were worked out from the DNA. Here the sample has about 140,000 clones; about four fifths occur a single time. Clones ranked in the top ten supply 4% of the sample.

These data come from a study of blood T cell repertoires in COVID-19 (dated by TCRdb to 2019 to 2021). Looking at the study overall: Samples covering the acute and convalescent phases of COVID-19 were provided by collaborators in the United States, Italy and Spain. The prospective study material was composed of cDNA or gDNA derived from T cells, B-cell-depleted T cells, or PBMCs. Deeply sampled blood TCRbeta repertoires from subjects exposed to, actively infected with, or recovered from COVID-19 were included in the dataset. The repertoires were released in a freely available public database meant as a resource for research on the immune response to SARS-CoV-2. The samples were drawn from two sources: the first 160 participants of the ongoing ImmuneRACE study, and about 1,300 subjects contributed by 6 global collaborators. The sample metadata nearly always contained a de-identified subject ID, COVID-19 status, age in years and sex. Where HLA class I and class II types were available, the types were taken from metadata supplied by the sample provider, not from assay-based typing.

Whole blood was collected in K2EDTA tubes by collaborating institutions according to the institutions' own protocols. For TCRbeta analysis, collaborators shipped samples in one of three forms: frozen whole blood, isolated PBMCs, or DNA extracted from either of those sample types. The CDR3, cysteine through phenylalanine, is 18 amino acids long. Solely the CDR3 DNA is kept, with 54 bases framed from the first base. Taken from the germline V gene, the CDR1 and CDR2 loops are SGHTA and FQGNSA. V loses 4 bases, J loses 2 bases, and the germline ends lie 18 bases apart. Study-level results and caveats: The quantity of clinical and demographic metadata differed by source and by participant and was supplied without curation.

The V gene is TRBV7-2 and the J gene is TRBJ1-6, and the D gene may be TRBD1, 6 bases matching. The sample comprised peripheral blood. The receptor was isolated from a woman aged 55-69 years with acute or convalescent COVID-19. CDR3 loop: CASSSRWGQGAYNSPLHF. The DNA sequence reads TGTGCCAGCAGCTCGCGATGGGGGCAGGGCGCCTATAATTCACCCCTCCACTTT.